The rows below give T cell receptor beta chains drawn from one sample of a study of beta chain features in type 1 diabetes. Sequenced by immunoSEQ multiplex PCR; TCRdb stores in-frame clones only, minus some. The repertoire includes approximately 150,000 clones, roughly 10% of them detected once, and about 0.6% sits in the top ten. Sample: central memory CD4+ T cells from blood. These TCRs come from a woman aged 40 to 55 in good health. Each CDR3 is given without its conserved first and last residue.

V: TRBV6-1
CDR3: ASSDWQGQETQY

V: TRBV23-1
CDR3: ASSLDRGGRNGYT

V: TRBV7-9
CDR3: ASSLGAQNYGYT

V: TRBV2
CDR3: ATTKVASGEGTQY

V: TRBV25-1
CDR3: ASSESLAKGETQY

V: TRBV4-1
CDR3: ASSYVSGGLQETQY

V: TRBV7-2
CDR3: ASAIMGEQF

V: TRBV5-5
CDR3: ASSSLHRDRVRQETQY

V: TRBV18
CDR3: ASSPTGGMSEQY

V: TRBV19
CDR3: ASSNSGGSTDTQY

V: TRBV7-9
CDR3: ASSPSAGPSGNTIY

V: TRBV27
CDR3: ASSLGGGDSTDTQY

V: TRBV18
CDR3: ASSPPGVSYEQY

V: TRBV7-2
CDR3: ASSPVGRLDTEAF

V: TRBV5-6
CDR3: ASSLLGRGGMNTEAF

V: TRBV5-1
CDR3: ASRGARNTGELF

V: TRBV29-1
CDR3: SVPGRETQY

V: TRBV6-5
CDR3: ATSFATNEKLF

V: TRBV19
CDR3: ASSIATGGYT

V: TRBV2
CDR3: ASSRTANEQF

V: TRBV18
CDR3: ASSSEGRSYEQY

V: TRBV5-1
CDR3: ASSSGGADSPLH

V: TRBV19
CDR3: ASSRTRRSETQY

V: TRBV29-1
CDR3: SVGQGSNSPLH

V: TRBV11-2
CDR3: ASSIQGSQPQH

V: TRBV28
CDR3: ASRGTGGRYNEQF

V: TRBV5-1
CDR3: ASSSGHQAGPVTDTQY

V: TRBV5-4
CDR3: ASSLGGVDTGELF

V: TRBV5-1
CDR3: ASSPGQGAYSETQY

V: TRBV11-2
CDR3: ASSPRGDGELF

V: TRBV4-2
CDR3: ASSQPTGQKQGGSYGYT

V: TRBV6-1
CDR3: ASSSDWNQSQH

V: TRBV6-1
CDR3: ASSNRDNYGYT

V: TRBV5-6
CDR3: ASNLEFTGELF

V: TRBV5-4
CDR3: ASSLVTGDYGGYT

V: TRBV5-1
CDR3: ASSPGQEGTGELF

V: TRBV10-3
CDR3: AISGGAGAIQETQY

V: TRBV7-2
CDR3: ASSRLAGGDTQY

V: TRBV18
CDR3: ASSPNARRGANYGYT

V: TRBV18
CDR3: ASSPNNSPLH

V: TRBV11-2
CDR3: ASSLNMAKDTQY

V: TRBV5-1
CDR3: ASSRGVGSASSYEQY

V: TRBV14
CDR3: ASSQESGIEAF

V: TRBV29-1
CDR3: SVERGYTGELF

V: TRBV9
CDR3: ASSPGASGYNEQF

V: TRBV5-6
CDR3: ASSFRGAHSYEQY

V: TRBV10-2
CDR3: ASISGLPERETQY

V: TRBV19
CDR3: ASSPSGTGAYEQY

V: TRBV7-9
CDR3: ASRVGVNTDTQY

V: TRBV29-1
CDR3: SAGDRPDEKLF

V: TRBV27
CDR3: ASSLASRLSGANVLT

V: TRBV6-5
CDR3: ASKPQGGGNQPQH

V: TRBV10-3
CDR3: AIRHRDLNEQF

V: TRBV19
CDR3: ASSIGERTAQY